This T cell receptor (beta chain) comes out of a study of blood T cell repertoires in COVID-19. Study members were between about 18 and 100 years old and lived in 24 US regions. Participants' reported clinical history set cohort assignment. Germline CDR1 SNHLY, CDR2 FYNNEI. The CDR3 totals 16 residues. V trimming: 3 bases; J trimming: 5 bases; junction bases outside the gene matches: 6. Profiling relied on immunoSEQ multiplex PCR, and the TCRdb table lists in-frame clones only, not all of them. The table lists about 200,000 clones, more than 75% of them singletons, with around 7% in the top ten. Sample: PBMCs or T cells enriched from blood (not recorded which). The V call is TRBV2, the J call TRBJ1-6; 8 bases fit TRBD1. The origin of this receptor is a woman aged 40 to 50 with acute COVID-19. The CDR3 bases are TGTGCCAGCAGTGATTTGGGGACAGGCAATAATTCACCCCTCCACTTT. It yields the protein CASSDLGTGNNSPLHF.